This TCR beta chain was identified in a study of blood T cell repertoires in COVID-19. Study as a whole: Samples of COVID-19 (acute and convalescent) were obtained from the United States, Italy and Spain. The analysed material was cDNA or gDNA that came from T cells, B-cell-depleted T cells, or PBMCs.

The V segment lost 5 bases and the J segment 5 bases; nucleotides outside the gene matches: 9. The CDR3 is made up of 15 amino acids. CDR1 is LNHDA and CDR2 is SQIVND in the germline V gene (reference sequence). Original analysis: For nucleated cells, counts were estimated from reference gene primer amplification. Profiled with immunoSEQ multiplex PCR; TCRdb holds only in-frame clones, not every one. That table furnishes V, J and clone size, whereas the DNA furnished D and trimming. The sample records 250,000 to 350,000 clones, around nine tenths being singletons. The source of this sequence is a man aged 25 to 40 with acute or convalescent COVID-19. Material: peripheral blood. V gene TRBV19 combines with J gene TRBJ2-3; 8 positions agree with TRBD1. DNA for the CDR3: TGTGCCAGTAGTTCGAAGGACAGGGAGAAAGATACGCAGTATTTT. Amino acid sequence: CASSSKDREKDTQYF.